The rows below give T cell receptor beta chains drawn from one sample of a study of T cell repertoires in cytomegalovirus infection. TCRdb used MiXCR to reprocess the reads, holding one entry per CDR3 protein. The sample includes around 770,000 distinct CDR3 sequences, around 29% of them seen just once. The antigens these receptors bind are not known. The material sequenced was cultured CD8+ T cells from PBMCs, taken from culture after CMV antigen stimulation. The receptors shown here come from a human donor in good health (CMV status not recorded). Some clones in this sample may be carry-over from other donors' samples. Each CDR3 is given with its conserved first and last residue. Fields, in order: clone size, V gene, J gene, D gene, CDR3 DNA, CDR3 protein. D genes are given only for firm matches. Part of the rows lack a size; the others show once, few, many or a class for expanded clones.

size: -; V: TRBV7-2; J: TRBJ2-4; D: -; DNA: TGTGCCAGCAGCTCTCCCTGGGCCAAAAACATTCAGTACTTC; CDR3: CASSSPWAKNIQYF
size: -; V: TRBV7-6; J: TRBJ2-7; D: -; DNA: TGTGCCAGCAGCTTAGGGGACGGAGCCTGCGAGCAGTACTTC; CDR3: CASSLGDGACEQYF
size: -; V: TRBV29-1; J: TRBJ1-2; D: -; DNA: TGCAGCGTTGAGGAGGGGGACTATGGCTACACCTTC; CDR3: CSVEEGDYGYTF
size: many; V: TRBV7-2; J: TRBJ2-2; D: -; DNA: TGTGCCAGCAGGATCGCCGGCGGGGAGCTGTTTTTT; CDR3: CASRIAGGELFF
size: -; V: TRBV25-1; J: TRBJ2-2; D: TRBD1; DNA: TGTGCCAGCAGTGATGGGGACAGCCTGAACACCGGGGAGCTGTTTTTT; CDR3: CASSDGDSLNTGELFF
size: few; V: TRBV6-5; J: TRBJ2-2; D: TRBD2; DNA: TGTGCCAGCAGTTACTCGGTAGCGGGGGACACCGGGGAGCTGTTTTTT; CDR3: CASSYSVAGDTGELFF
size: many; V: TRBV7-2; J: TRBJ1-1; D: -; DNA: TGTGCCAGCAGCCCAACGGGCTGGACGACAGCTGAAGCTTTCTTT; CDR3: CASSPTGWTTAEAFF
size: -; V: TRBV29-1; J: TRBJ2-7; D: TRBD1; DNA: TGCAGCGCGCTGACCCGGGCAGGGGGCTACGAGCAGTACTTC; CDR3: CSALTRAGGYEQYF
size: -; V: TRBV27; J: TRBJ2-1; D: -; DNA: TGTGCCACCAGACCGGGACTCCCGAAGGGCGAGCAGTTCTTC; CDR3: CATRPGLPKGEQFF
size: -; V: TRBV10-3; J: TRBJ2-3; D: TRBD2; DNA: TGTGCCATCAGAAGACTAGCGGGGGACGGCACAGATACGCAGTATTTT; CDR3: CAIRRLAGDGTDTQYF
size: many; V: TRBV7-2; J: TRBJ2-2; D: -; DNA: TGTGCCAGCAGCTTAGCGGGACCTAACACCGGGGAGCTGTTTTTT; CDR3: CASSLAGPNTGELFF
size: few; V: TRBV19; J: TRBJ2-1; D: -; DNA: TGTGCCAGTAGTATTGGCGCGAGCTCCTACAATGAGCAGTTCTTC; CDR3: CASSIGASSYNEQFF
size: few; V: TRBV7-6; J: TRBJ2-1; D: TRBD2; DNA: TGTGCCAGCAGACACAGCGGGGGCGGAGGGAATGAGCAGTTCTTC; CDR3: CASRHSGGGGNEQFF
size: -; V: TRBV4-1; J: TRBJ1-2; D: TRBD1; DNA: TGCGCCAGCAGCCTTTTTACAGGGGAGTGGAACTATGGCTACACCTTC; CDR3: CASSLFTGEWNYGYTF
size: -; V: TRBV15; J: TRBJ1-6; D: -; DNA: TGTGCCACCAGCAGAGATAGCCAGGACTTATATAATTCACCCCTCCACTTT; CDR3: CATSRDSQDLYNSPLHF
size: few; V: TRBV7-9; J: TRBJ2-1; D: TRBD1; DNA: TGTGCCAGCAGCCCACCGGACAGGTCCAACAATGAGCAGTTCTTC; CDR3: CASSPPDRSNNEQFF
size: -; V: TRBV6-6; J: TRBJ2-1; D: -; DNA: TGTGCCAGTACGGCGGGTCTCTCTCTCCATGAGCAGTTCTTC; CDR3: CASTAGLSLHEQFF
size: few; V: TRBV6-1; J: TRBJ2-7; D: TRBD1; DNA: TGTGCCAGCCCACCGGGGGACAGGGGGCACGAGCAGTACTTC; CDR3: CASPPGDRGHEQYF
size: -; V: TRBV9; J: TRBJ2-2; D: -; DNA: TGTGCCAGCAGGGGGGCCCTCACCGGGGAGCTGTTTTTT; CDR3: CASRGALTGELFF
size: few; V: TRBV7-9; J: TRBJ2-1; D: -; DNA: TGTGCCAGCAGCACCCTTTCATACGAGCAGTTCTTC; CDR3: CASSTLSYEQFF
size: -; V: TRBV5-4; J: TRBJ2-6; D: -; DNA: TGTGCCAGTGGGGAAGCCAACGTCCTGACTTTC; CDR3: CASGEANVLTF
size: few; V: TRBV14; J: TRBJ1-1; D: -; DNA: TGTGCCAGCAGCCAATCCCAAATTGAAGCTTTCTTT; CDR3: CASSQSQIEAFF
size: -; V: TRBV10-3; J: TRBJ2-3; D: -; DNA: TGTGCCATCAGTGACCCCCGGGACAAAATCACAGATACGCAGTATTTT; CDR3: CAISDPRDKITDTQYF
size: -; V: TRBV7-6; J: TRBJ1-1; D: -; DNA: TGTGCCAGCCAAACAGGAGAGAACACTGAAGCTTTCTTT; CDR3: CASQTGENTEAFF
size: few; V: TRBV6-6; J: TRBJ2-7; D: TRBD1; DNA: TGTGCCAGCAGTTGGGACAGGGACGTGCAGTACTTC; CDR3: CASSWDRDVQYF
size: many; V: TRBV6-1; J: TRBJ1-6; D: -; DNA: TGTGCCAGCAGTGAGTTACCTGACCCCAGGGGTAATTCACCCCTCCACTTT; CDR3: CASSELPDPRGNSPLHF
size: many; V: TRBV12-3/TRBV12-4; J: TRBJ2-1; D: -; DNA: TGTGCCAGCAGTGCACATTCCGAACAGTTCTTC; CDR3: CASSAHSEQFF
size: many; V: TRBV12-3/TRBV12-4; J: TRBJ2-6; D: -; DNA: TGTGCCAGCAGTTTTACCCCGGGACACCGGAGCTCTGGGGCCAACGTCCTGACTTTC; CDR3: CASSFTPGHRSSGANVLTF
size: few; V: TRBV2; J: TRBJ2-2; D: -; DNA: TGTGCCAGCAGTGCCGCACACCAGGGTGAGGGGAGCTACGGGGAGCTGTTTTTT; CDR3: CASSAAHQGEGSYGELFF
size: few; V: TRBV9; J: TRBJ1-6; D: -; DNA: TGTGCCAGCAGCGTATACGGCAGTTATAATTCACCCCTCCACTTT; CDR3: CASSVYGSYNSPLHF
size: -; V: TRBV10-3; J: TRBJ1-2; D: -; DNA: TGTGCCATCAGGACGTTTGACGACGGCTACACCTTC; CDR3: CAIRTFDDGYTF
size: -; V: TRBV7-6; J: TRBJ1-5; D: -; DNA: TGTGCCAGCAGCTTAGGGGGACCTGGGAACAATCAGCCCCAGCATTTT; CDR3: CASSLGGPGNNQPQHF
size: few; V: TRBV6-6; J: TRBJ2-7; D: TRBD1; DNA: TGTGCCAGCAGTTCACACTTCGGACAGGTCTACGAGCAGTACTTC; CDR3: CASSSHFGQVYEQYF
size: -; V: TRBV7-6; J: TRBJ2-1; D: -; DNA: TGTGCCAGCAGCCCGCCAGACAGTAATGAGCAGTTCTTC; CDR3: CASSPPDSNEQFF
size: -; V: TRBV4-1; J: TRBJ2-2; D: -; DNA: TGCGCCAGCAGCCAGAATGTGTGGGACCCCGGGACCGGGGAGCTGTTTTTT; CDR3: CASSQNVWDPGTGELFF
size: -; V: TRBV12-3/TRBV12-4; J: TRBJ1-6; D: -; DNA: TGTGCCAGCAGTTTATGGGGCCAGGGTAATTCACCCCTCCACTTT; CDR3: CASSLWGQGNSPLHF
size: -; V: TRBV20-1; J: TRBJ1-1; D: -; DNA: TGCAGTTCGCGGGTCCAGAGAACTGAAGCTTTCTTT; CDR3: CSSRVQRTEAFF
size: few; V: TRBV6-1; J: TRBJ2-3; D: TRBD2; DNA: TGTGCCAGCAGTGAAGCGCTAGCGGGGGGCCTGAGCACAGATACGCAGTATTTT; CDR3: CASSEALAGGLSTDTQYF
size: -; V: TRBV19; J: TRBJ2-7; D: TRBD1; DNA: TGTGCCAGTAGTTCGGACAGGGGGCGATCCGAGCAGTACTTC; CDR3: CASSSDRGRSEQYF
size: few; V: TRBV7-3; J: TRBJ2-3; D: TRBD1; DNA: TGTGCCAGCAGCTTACCTCATTTTCCAGGGGGCAACGGAGAGACCACAGATACGCAGTATTTT; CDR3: CASSLPHFPGGNGETTDTQYF
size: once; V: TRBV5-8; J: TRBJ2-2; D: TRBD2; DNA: TGTGCCAGCAGATTGGAGGCTAGCGGGGGGAACACCGGGGAGCTGTTTTTT; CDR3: CASRLEASGGNTGELFF
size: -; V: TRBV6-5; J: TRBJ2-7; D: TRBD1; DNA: TGTGCCAGCAGTACGAAGAGGGGGCAATTCCTTACCTACGAGCAGTACTTC; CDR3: CASSTKRGQFLTYEQYF
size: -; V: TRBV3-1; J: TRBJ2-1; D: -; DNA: TGTGCCAGCAGCCAAGATCGGCGGGGAGTCTCCTACAATGAGCAGTTCTTC; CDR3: CASSQDRRGVSYNEQFF
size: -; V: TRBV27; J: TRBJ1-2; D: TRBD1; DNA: TGTGCCTGCGGGACAGATCTCGACGCGTATGGCTACACCTTC; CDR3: CACGTDLDAYGYTF
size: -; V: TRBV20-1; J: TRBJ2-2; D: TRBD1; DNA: TGCAGTGCCCGGGACAGGGGTAACACCGGGGAGCTGTTTTTT; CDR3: CSARDRGNTGELFF